This T cell receptor (beta chain) was captured by sequencing in a study of cytomegalovirus exposure and HLA in healthy donors. The overall study: The study's early data release held about 85 million unique TCRs from HLA-typed donors.

CDR1 is SGHDT and CDR2 is YYEEEE in the germline V gene. The ends were cut back, 0 bases at V and 3 bases at J, with 10 bases in the middle. The CDR3 runs 14 residues. As regards this clone: Its antigen is not known.

PCR used 60 Vbeta primers and 13 Jbeta primers. Sequencing used immunoSEQ multiplex PCR; TCRdb keeps in-frame clones, though not all of them. This sample has 150,000 to 200,000 clones; 80% to 90% occur once, and the top ten carry approximately 2%. Study results and caveats: Productive rates of about 90% or about 30% were seen for most TCR beta V segments in an earlier analysis. CMV serostatus was the sole immune exposure data available.

The TCR originated in a woman aged 18-29 years in good health and CMV-seronegative. The sample consisted of PBMCs. The chain joins TRBV5-6 to TRBJ2-7; D is unclear. The CDR3 nucleotides read TGTGCCAGCAGCTTGGTAGTCTCCCACTACGAGCAGTACTTC. Its translation: CASSLVVSHYEQYF.